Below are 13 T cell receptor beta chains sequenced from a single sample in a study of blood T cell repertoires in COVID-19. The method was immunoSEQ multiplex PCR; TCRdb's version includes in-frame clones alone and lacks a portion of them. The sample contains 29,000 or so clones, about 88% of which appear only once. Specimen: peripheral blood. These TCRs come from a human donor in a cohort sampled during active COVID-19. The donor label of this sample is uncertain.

The CDR3 loop is CASSPGGDTQYF. The CDR3 DNA is TGTGCCAGCAGCCCGGGGGGGGATACGCAGTATTTT. The chain employs TRBV12-3 or TRBV12-4 and TRBJ2-3; 8 bases map to TRBD2. The CDR3 is made up of 12 amino acids. The V and J ends lost 6 bases and 6 bases, in that order; junction bases with no gene match: 2.

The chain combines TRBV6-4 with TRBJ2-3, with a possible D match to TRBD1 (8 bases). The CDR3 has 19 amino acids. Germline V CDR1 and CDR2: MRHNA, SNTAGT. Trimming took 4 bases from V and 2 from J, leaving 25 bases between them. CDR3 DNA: TGTGCCAGCAGTGCCCCAAGACAGGGGACGAGGGACTACACAGATACGCAGTATTTT. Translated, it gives CASSAPRQGTRDYTDTQYF.

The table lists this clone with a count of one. Here the CDR3 reads CASSFGGSSPLHF. DNA of the CDR3: TGTGCCAGCAGCTTCGGGGGGAGTTCACCCCTCCACTTT. The chain uses TRBV11-3 and TRBJ1-6; possibly TRBD1 for D (5 bases). The CDR3 is 13 amino acids. CDR1 is SGHNT, CDR2 YENEEA, per germline. V dropped 3 bases and J dropped 9 bases, with 9 bases sitting between them.

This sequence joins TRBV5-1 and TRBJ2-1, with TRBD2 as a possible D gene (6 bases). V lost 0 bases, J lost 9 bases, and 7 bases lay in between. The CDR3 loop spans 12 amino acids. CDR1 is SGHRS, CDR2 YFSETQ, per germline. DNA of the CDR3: TGCGCCAGCAGCTTGGTGGGGGGTGAGCAGTTCTTC. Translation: CASSLVGGEQFF. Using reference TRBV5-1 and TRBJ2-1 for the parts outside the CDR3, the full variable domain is KAGVTQTPRYLIKTRGQQVTLSCSPISGHRSVSWYQQTPGQGLQFLFEYFSETQRNKGNFPGRFSGRQFSNSRSEMNVSTLELGDSALYLCASSLVGGEQFFGPGTRLTVL.

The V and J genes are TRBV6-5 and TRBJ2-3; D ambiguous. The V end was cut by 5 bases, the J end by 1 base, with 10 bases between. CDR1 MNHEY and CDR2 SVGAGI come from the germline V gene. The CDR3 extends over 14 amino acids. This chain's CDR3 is CASSLNLGTDTQYF. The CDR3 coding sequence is TGTGCCAGCAGTCTAAATTTGGGCACAGATACGCAGTATTTT.

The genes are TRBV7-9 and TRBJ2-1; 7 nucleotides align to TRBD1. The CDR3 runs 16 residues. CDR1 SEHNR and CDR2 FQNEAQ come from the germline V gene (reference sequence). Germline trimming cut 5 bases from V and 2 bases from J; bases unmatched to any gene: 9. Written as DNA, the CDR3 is TGTGCCAGCAGCACACAGCGACAGGGAGCCTACAATGAGCAGTTCTTC. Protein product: CASSTQRQGAYNEQFF.

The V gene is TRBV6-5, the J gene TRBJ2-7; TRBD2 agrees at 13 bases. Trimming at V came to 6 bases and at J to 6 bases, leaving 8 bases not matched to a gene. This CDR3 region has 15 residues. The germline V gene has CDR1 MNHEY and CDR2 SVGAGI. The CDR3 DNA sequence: TGTGCCAGCAGAAAACTAGCGGGAGGGCACGGCGAGCAGTACTTC. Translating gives CASRKLAGGHGEQYF.

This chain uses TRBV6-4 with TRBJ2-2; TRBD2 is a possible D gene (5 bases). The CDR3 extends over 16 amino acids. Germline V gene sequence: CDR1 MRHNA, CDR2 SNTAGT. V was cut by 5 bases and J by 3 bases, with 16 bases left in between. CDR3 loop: CASSKQGGGYTGELFF. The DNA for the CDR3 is TGTGCCAGCAGTAAGCAAGGAGGTGGGTACACCGGGGAGCTGTTTTTT.

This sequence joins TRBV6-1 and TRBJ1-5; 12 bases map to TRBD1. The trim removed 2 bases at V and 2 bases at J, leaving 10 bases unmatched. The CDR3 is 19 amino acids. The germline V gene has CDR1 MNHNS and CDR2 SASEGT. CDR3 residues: CASSERGTGGRWGNQPQHF. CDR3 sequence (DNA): TGTGCCAGCAGTGAAAGAGGGACAGGGGGCAGGTGGGGCAATCAGCCCCAGCATTTT.

CDR3 sequence reads: CAISGQQGAGQETQYF. The CDR3 DNA is TGTGCCATCAGTGGACAACAGGGGGCGGGTCAAGAGACCCAGTACTTC. The rearrangement links TRBV10-3 to TRBJ2-5, with 9 bases identical to TRBD1. The CDR3 loop spans 16 amino acids. Trimming at V came to 4 bases and at J to 2 bases, leaving 8 bases not matched to a gene. Germline V gene sequence: CDR1 ENHRY, CDR2 SYGVKD.

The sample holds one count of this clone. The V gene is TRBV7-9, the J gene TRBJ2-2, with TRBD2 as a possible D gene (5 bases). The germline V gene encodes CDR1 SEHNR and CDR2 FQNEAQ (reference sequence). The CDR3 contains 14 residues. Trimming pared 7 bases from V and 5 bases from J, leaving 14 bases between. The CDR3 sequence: CASTLGSATGELFF. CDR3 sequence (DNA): TGTGCCAGCACCCTTGGGAGCGCGACCGGGGAGCTGTTTTTT.

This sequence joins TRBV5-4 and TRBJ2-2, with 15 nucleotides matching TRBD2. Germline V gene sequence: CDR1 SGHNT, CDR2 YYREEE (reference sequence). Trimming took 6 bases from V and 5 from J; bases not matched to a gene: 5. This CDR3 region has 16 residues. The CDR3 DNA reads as TGTGCCAGCACCCCAGGGACTAGCGGGAGGACCGGGGAGCTGTTTTTT. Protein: CASTPGTSGRTGELFF.

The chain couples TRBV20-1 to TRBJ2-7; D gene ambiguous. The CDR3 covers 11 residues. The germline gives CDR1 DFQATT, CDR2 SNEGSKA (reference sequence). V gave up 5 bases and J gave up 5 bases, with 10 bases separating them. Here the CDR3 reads CSAVLYDEQYF. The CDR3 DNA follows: TGCAGTGCTGTCCTATACGACGAGCAGTACTTC.